This T cell receptor beta chain was profiled in a study of T-cell memory formation after mild COVID-19. Study at large: TCR clusters were largely donor specific.

This clonotype has a handful of counts. The antigen remains undetermined. Study-level points and caveats: The SARS-CoV-2 specificity of second-wave clones reaching peak at day 37 remained unverified.

The TCR alpha and TCR beta cDNA libraries, bearing sample barcodes and UMIs, were generated by 5'RACE using constant-segment primers. TCRdb re-called the 5' RACE reads through MiXCR, storing one row per CDR3 protein. Counted here are 400,000 to 500,000 distinct CDR3 sequences, 20% occurring once; the ten biggest clones make up about 8.1%. The sample comprised PBMCs or a T cell subset sorted from them (not recorded which). This TCR derives from an adult woman who had mild COVID-19 (a few samples of this study predate the infection). Cell type and time point are not known.

The chain's CDR3 is CASSLNSGGSTDTQYF. CDR3 DNA sequence: TGTGCCAGCAGCTTAAATAGCGGGGGGAGCACAGATACGCAGTATTTT. The rearrangement links TRBV11-3 to TRBJ2-3; 10 positions agree with TRBD2. Trimming at V came to 2 bases and at J to 0 bases, leaving 2 bases not matched to a gene. Germline V gene data show CDR1 as SGHNT and CDR2 as YENEEA. The CDR3 is made up of 16 amino acids.